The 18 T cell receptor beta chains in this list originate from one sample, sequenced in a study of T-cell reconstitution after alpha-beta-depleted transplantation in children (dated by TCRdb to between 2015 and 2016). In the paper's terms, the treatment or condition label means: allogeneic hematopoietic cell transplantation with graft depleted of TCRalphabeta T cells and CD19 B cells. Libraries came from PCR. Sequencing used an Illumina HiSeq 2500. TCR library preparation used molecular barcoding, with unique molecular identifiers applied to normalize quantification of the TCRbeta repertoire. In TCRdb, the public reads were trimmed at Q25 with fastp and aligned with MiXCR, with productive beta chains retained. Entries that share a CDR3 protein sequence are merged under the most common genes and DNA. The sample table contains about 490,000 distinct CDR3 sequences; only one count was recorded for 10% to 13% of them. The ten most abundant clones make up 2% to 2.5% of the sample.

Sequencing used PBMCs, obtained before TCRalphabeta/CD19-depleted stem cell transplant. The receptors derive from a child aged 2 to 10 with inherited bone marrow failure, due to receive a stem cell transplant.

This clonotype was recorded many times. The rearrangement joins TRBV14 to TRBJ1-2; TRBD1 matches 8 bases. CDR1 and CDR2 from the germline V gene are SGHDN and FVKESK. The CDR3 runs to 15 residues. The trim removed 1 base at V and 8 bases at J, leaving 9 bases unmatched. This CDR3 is CASSQATGGFGGYTF. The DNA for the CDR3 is TGTGCCAGCAGCCAAGCAACAGGGGGATTCGGGGGCTACACCTTC.

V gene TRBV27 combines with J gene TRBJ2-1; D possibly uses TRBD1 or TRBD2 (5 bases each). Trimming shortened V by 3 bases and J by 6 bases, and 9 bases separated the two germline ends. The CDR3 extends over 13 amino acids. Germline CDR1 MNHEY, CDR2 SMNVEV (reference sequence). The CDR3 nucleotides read TGTGCCAGCAGTTTGCCCGGGGCCAATGAGCAGTTCTTC. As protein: CASSLPGANEQFF.

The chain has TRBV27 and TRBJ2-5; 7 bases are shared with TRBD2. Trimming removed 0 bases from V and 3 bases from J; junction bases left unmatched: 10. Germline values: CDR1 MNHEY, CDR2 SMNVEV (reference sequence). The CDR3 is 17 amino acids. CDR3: CASSLSRYGRIEETQYF. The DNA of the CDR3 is TGTGCCAGCAGTTTATCCCGGTACGGGAGGATAGAAGAGACCCAGTACTTC.

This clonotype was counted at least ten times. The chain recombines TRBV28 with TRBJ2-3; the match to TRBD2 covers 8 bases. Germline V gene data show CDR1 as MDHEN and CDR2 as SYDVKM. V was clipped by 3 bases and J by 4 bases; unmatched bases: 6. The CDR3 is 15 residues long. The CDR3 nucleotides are TGTGCCAGCAGTTTTTCAGCGGGAGACGCAGATACGCAGTATTTT. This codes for CASSFSAGDADTQYF.

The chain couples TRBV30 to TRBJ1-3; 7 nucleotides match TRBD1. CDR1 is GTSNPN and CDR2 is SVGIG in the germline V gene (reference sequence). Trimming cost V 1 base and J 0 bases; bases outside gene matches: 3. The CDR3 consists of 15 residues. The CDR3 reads CAWSGGQASGNTIYF. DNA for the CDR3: TGTGCCTGGAGTGGAGGACAGGCCTCTGGAAACACCATATATTTT.

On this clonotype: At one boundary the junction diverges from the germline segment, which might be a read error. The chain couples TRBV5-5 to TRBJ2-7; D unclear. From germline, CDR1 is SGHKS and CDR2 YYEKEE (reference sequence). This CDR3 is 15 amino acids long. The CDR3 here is CASSSAWGSSYEPYF. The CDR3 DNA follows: TGTGCCAGCAGCTCCGCGTGGGGATCATCCTACGAGCCGTACTTC.

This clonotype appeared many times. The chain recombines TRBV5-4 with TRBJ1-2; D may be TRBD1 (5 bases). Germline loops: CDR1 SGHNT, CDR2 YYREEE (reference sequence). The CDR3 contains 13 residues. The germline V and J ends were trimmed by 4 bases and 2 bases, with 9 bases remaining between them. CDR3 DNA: TGTGCCAGCAGCCGAGACAGAAACTATGGCTACACCTTC. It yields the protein CASSRDRNYGYTF.

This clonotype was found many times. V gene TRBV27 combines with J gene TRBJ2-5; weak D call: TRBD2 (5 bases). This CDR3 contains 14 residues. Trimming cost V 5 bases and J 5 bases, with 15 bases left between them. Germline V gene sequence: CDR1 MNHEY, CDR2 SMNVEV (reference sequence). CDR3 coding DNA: TGTGCCAGCAGTCCCCTAATGGGAGTGGAGACCCAGTACTTC. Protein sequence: CASSPLMGVETQYF.

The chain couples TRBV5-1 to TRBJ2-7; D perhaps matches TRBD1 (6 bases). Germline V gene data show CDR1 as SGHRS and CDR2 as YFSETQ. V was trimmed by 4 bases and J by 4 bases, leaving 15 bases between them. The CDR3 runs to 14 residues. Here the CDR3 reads CASSAGQTSYEQYF. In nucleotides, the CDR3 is TGCGCCAGCAGCGCCGGACAGACCTCTTACGAGCAGTACTTC.

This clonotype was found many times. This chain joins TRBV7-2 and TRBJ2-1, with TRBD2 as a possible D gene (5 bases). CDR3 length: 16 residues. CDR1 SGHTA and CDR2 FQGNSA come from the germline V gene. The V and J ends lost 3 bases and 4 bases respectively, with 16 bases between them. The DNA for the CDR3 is TGTGCCAGCAGCTTGCGCGGGCCCCCCGCTTACAATGAGCAGTTCTTC. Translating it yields CASSLRGPPAYNEQFF. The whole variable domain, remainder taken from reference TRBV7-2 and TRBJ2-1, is GAGVSQSPSNKVTEKGKDVELRCDPISGHTALYWYRQSLGQGLEFLIYFQGNSAPDKSGLPSDRFSAERTGGSVSTLTIQRTQQEDSAVYLCASSLRGPPAYNEQFFGPGTRLTVL.

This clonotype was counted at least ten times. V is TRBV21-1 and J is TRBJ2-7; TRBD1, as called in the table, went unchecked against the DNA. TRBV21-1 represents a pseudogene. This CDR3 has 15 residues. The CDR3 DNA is TGTGCCAGCAGCAAAGGCGGGGACCCCTTGTACGAGCAGTACTTC. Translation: CASSKGGDPLYEQYF.

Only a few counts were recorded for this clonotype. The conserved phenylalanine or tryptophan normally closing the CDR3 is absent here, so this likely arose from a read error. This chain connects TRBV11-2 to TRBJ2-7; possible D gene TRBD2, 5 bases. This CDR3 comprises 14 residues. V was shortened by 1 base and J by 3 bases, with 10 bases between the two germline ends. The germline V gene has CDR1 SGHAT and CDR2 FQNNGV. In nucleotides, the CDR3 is TGTGCCAGCAGCTTAGTTGGTGGGAGCTACGAGCAGTACTCC. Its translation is CASSLVGGSYEQYS.

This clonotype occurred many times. The CDR3 sequence is CASTLQGGGYEQYF. In DNA, the CDR3 is TGTGCCAGCACCCTTCAGGGGGGTGGCTACGAGCAGTACTTC. This chain links TRBV6-5 with TRBJ2-7, with D tentatively TRBD1 (7 bases). There are 14 residues in the CDR3. Germline CDR1 and CDR2: MNHEY and SVGAGI. Trimming shortened V by 7 bases and J by 3 bases, and 16 bases separated the two germline ends.

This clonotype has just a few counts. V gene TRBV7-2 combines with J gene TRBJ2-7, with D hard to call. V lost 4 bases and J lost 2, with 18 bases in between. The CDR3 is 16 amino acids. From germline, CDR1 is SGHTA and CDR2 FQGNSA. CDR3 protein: CASSSANRLTPYEQYF. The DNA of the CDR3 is TGTGCCAGCAGCTCCGCTAACCGGCTTACCCCCTACGAGCAGTACTTC.

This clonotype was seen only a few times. This CDR3 reads CASSATSAQVDTQYF. Written as DNA, the CDR3 is TGTGCCAGCAGCGCTACTAGCGCCCAAGTGGATACGCAGTATTTT. The chain carries TRBV7-9 and TRBJ2-3; TRBD2 matches at 7 bases. The length of the CDR3 is 15 residues. Germline lookup yields CDR1 SEHNR and CDR2 FQNEAQ (reference sequence). The junction had 11 bases not matched to a gene; V was cut back by 5 bases and J by 6 bases.

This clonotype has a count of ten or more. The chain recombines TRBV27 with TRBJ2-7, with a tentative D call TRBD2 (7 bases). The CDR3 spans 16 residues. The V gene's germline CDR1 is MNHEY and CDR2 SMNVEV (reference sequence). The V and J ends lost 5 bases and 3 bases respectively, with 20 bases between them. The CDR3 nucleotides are TGTGCCAGCAGTCCACTACCGAGGGGGGGGCTCTACGAGCAGTACTTC. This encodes CASSPLPRGGLYEQYF.

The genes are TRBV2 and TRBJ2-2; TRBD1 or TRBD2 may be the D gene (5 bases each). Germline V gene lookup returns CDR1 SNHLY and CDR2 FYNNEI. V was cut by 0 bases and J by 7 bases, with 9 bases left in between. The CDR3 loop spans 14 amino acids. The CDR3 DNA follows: TGTGCCAGCAGTGAAGCCTGGGGGATCGGGGAGCTGTTTTTT. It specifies CASSEAWGIGELFF.

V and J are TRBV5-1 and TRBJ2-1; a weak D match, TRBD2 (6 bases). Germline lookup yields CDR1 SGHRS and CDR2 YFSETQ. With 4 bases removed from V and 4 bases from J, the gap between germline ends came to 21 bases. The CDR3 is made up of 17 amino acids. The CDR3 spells CASSPRGTWQMYNEQFF. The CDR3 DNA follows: TGCGCCAGCAGCCCCCGCGGGACGTGGCAAATGTACAATGAGCAGTTCTTC.